These T cell receptor beta chains were read from a single sample in a study of T-cell memory formation after mild COVID-19. A single record per CDR3 protein comes from TCRdb applying MiXCR to the 5' RACE reads. The sample lists hundreds of thousands of distinct CDR3 sequences, 20% to 25% occurring once. The sample comprised PBMCs or a T cell subset sorted from them (not recorded which). The receptors originated from an adult woman who had mild COVID-19 (a few samples of this study predate the infection). Cell type and time point are not known. Both conserved end residues are part of each CDR3.

TRBJ2-1	TRBV11-3	CASRKLDHNEQFF
TRBJ1-2	TRBV19	CASQSGDYGYTF
TRBJ2-1	TRBV20-1	CSARGTSGVYNEQFF
TRBJ1-1	TRBV4-3	CASSHGDYLAEAFF
TRBJ1-6	TRBV4-3	CASSQVWTVNSPLHF
TRBJ2-1	TRBV5-4	CASALWNEQFF
TRBJ1-5	TRBV27	CASSFSGSNQPQHF
TRBJ2-1	TRBV6-4	CASSEGREGISYNEQFF
TRBJ2-3	TRBV7-8	CASSLKSILDISSTDTQYF
TRBJ2-7	TRBV5-1	CASRQDQFEQYF
TRBJ2-7	TRBV9	CASRWGEQYF
TRBJ2-5	TRBV7-9	CASSPGRYQETQYF
TRBJ2-1	TRBV6-2/TRBV6-3	CASRGTNQGDEQFF
TRBJ2-1	TRBV12-5	CASGPGELAGGFF
TRBJ1-5	TRBV6-5	CASRRTSFGNQPQHF
TRBJ2-3	TRBV20-1	CSAEAGGRATDTQYF
TRBJ1-2	TRBV12-5	CASGLAGTRLNWGYGYTF
TRBJ2-1	TRBV15	CATSRDHLAGRFGGEQFF
TRBJ1-2	TRBV4-2	CASSRPPDYGYTF
TRBJ1-4	TRBV6-5	CASKGWTIHATNEKLFF
TRBJ2-1	TRBV7-3	CASSRGLADTSYNEQFF
TRBJ2-3	TRBV7-6	CASSLRGAWGDTQYF